The 5 T cell receptor beta chains presented below share a single source sample, sequenced in a study of CD8 T cells in Susac syndrome. Random hexamers served to reverse transcribe about 0.5 to 1 ug RNA. Each CDR3 protein is one row after TCRdb ran MiXCR on the immunoSEQ multiplex PCR reads. The sample includes roughly 120,000 distinct CDR3 sequences, around 94% seen only once; the top ten take approximately 0.13%. What was sequenced was CD4+ T cells from PBMCs. These receptors originate from a human donor with multiple sclerosis.

This chain joins TRBV18 and TRBJ2-3; D is unresolved. Looked up from germline, CDR1 is KGHSH and CDR2 is LQKENI. There are 14 residues in the CDR3. V lost 4 bases and J 6 bases, leaving 14 bases between the germline ends. The CDR3 nucleotides are TGTGCCAGCTCACGTTCCCCTGACATTGATACGCAGTATTTT. Its protein product is CASSRSPDIDTQYF. Based on the CDR3 plus reference TRBV18 and TRBJ2-3, the full variable domain is NAGVMQNPRHLVRRRGQEARLRCSPMKGHSHVYWYRQLPEEGLKFMVYLQKENIIDESGMPKERFSAEFPKEGPSILRIQQVVRGDSAAYFCASSRSPDIDTQYFGPGTRLTVL.

The gene calls are TRBV7-9 and TRBJ2-7; 7 positions agree with TRBD1. Per the germline V gene, CDR1 is SEHNR and CDR2 is FQNEAQ (reference sequence). V lost 5 bases to trimming and J lost 3 bases; unmatched junction nucleotides: 7. This CDR3 has 14 amino acids. In DNA form, the CDR3 reads TGTGCCAGCAGCCGTGGACAGGAGTACTACGAGCAGTACTTC. Its protein product is CASSRGQEYYEQYF.

The V call is TRBV12-3 or TRBV12-4, the J call TRBJ2-3, with TRBD1 as a possible D gene (5 bases). The CDR3 extends over 15 amino acids. V lost 5 bases, J lost 6 bases, and 18 bases lay in between. The CDR3 nucleotides read TGTGCCAGCAGTCCCCAGGGAAACAGGCTGGATACGCAGTATTTT. This translates into CASSPQGNRLDTQYF.

This chain uses TRBV6-5 with TRBJ1-1; D remains ambiguous. Germline loops: CDR1 MNHEY, CDR2 SVGAGI. This CDR3 has 15 amino acids. Trimming stripped 2 bases from V and 3 bases from J, with 13 bases between. The CDR3 protein is CASSYDSRTYTEAFF. Here the CDR3 DNA reads TGTGCCAGCAGTTACGACTCAAGGACGTACACTGAAGCTTTCTTT.

This chain connects TRBV15 to TRBJ2-5, with D perhaps matching TRBD1 (6 bases). The V end was cut by 3 bases, the J end by 4 bases, with 12 bases between. The germline V gene encodes CDR1 LNHNV and CDR2 YYDKDF (reference sequence). The CDR3 totals 14 residues. The CDR3 sequence is CATSRVLGGETQYF. For the CDR3, the DNA is TGTGCCACCAGCAGGGTGCTAGGGGGAGAGACCCAGTACTTC. Full variable domain (rest looked up from reference TRBV15 and TRBJ2-5): DAMVIQNPRYQVTQFGKPVTLSCSQTLNHNVMYWYQQKSSQAPKLLFHYYDKDFNNEADTPDNFQSRRPNTSFCFLDIRSPGLGDTAMYLCATSRVLGGETQYFGPGTRLLVL.